This T cell receptor beta chain originates from a study of blood T cell repertoires in COVID-19. Across the whole study: The study drew acute and convalescent COVID-19 samples from the United States, Italy and Spain.

Original processing methods: Reference gene primer amplification gave estimated nucleated cell counts. Produced via immunoSEQ multiplex PCR; TCRdb's table is partial and in-frame only. V and J calls and clone size are given by that table; D and trimming were obtained from the DNA. The data contain about 160,000 clones, about four fifths of them singletons. This CDR3 is built from 15 residues. Per germline, CDR1 PRHDT and CDR2 FYEKMQ (reference sequence). Unmatched junction bases numbered 7, after V lost 4 bases and J lost 4 bases. This TCR was recovered from a woman in her fifties or sixties with COVID-19, enrolled during active disease. V is TRBV13 and J is TRBJ2-3; the match to TRBD2 covers 8 bases. Input material: peripheral blood. CDR3 DNA sequence: TGTGCCAGCAGCTACGGGGGGGCCTTCGCAGATACGCAGTATTTT. It yields the protein CASSYGGAFADTQYF.